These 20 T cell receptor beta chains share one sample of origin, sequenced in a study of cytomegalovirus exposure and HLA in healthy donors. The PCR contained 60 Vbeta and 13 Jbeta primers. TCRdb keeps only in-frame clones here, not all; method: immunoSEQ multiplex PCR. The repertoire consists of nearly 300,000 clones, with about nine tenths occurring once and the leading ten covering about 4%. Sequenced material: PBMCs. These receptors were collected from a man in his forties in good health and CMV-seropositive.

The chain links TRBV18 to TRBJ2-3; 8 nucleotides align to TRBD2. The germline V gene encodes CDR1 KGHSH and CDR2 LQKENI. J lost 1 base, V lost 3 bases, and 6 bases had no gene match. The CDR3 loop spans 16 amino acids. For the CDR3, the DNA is TGTGCCAGCTCACCCCTTTCGGGGGGGGGCACAGATACGCAGTATTTT. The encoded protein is CASSPLSGGGTDTQYF.

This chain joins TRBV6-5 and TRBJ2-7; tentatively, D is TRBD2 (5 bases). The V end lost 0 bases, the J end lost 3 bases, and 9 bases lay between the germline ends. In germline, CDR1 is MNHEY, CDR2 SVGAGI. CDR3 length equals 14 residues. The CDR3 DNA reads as TGTGCCAGCAGTTACTCCGGGGAAATCTACGAGCAGTACTTC. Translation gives CASSYSGEIYEQYF.

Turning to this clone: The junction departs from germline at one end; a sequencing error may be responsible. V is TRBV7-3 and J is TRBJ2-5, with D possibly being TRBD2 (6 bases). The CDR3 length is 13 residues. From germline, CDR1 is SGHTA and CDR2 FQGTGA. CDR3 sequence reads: CASSPHPGLRPDF. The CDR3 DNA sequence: TGTGCCAGCAGCCCCCACCCGGGACTCCGCCCTGACTTC.

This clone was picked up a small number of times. CDR3 amino acids: CASSQDQPLAGGYNEQFF. CDR3 nucleotides: TGCGCCAGCAGCCAAGACCAACCTCTAGCGGGAGGGTACAATGAGCAGTTCTTC. The V call is TRBV4-3, the J call TRBJ2-1; 12 positions match TRBD2. With V trimmed by 0 bases and J by 4 bases, 7 bases remained unmatched. Per the germline V gene, CDR1 is LGHNA and CDR2 is YSLEER. The CDR3 runs to 18 residues.

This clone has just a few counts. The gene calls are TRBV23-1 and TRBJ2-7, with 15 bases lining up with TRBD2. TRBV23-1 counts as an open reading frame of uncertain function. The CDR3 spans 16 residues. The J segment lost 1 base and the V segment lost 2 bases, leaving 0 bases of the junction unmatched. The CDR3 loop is CASSQGLAGGSYEQYF. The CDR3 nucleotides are TGCGCCAGCAGTCAAGGACTAGCGGGAGGGTCCTACGAGCAGTACTTC.

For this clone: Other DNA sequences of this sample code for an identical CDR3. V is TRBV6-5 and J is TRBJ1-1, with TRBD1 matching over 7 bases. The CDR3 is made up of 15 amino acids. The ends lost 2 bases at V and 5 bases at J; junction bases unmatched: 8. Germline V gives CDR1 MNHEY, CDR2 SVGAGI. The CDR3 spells CASSYGQVRSTEAFF. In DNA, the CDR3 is TGTGCCAGCAGTTACGGACAGGTTAGGTCTACTGAAGCTTTCTTT.

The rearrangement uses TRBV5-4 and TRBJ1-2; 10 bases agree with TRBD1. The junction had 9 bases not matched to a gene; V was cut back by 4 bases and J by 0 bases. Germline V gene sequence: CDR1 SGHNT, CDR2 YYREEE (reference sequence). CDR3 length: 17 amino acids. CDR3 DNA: TGTGCCAGCAGCACCACGACAGGGGGCCTATCTAACTATGGCTACACCTTC. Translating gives CASSTTTGGLSNYGYTF. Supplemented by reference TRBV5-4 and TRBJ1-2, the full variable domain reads ETGVTQSPTHLIKTRGQQVTLRCSSQSGHNTVSWYQQALGQGPQFIFQYYREEENGRGNFPPRFSGLQFPNYSSELNVNALELDDSALYLCASSTTTGGLSNYGYTFGSGTRLTVV.

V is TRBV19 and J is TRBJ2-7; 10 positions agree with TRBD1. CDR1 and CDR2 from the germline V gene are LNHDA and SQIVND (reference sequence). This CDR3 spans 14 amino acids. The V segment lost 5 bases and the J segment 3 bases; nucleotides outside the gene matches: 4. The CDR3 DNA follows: TGTGCCAGTAGTCCCGGGGACAGGGGCTACGAGCAGTACTTC. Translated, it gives CASSPGDRGYEQYF.

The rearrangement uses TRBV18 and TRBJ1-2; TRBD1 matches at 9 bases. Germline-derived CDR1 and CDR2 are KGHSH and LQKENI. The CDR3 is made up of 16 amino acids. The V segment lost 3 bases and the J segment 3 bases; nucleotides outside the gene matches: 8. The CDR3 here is CASSPRLQGADYGYTF. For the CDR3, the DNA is TGTGCCAGCTCACCTCGATTACAGGGGGCGGACTATGGCTACACCTTC.

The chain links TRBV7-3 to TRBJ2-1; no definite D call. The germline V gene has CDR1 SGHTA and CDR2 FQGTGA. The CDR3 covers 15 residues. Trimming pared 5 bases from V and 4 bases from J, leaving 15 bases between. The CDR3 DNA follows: TGTGCCAGCAGCCCCCCCCAGGCAGGTTACAATGAGCAGTTCTTC. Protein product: CASSPPQAGYNEQFF.

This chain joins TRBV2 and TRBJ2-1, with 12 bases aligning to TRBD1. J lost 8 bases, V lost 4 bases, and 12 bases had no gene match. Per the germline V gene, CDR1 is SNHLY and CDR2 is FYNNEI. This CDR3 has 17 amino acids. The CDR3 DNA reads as TGTGCCAGCAGTGCAACCCCTTGGGACAGGGGGCGCGATGAGCAGTTCTTC. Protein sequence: CASSATPWDRGRDEQFF.

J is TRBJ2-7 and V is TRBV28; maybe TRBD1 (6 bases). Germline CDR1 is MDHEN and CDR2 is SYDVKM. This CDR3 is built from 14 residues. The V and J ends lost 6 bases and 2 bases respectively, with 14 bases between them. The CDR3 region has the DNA TGTGCCAGCAGGCCGACAGGATCTGCCTACGAGCAGTACTTC. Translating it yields CASRPTGSAYEQYF.

CDR3 nucleotides: TGCGCCAGCAGCGAAGCAGGGGACTCTGGAAACACCATATATTTT. Translated: CASSEAGDSGNTIYF. This chain uses TRBV4-1 with TRBJ1-3; D may be TRBD1 (6 bases). The V and J ends lost 5 bases and 0 bases respectively, with 11 bases between them. Germline V CDR1 and CDR2: MGHRA, YSYEKL. There are 15 residues in the CDR3.

In DNA form, the CDR3 reads TGTGCCAGCTCTCGAAGACAAGAAGGCAATCAGCCCCAGCATTTT. This gives the protein CASSRRQEGNQPQHF. The chain couples TRBV18 to TRBJ1-5; D is uncertain. Per germline, CDR1 KGHSH and CDR2 LQKENI. Trimming left V 6 bases short and J 2 bases short, with 14 bases between. The CDR3 extends over 15 amino acids.

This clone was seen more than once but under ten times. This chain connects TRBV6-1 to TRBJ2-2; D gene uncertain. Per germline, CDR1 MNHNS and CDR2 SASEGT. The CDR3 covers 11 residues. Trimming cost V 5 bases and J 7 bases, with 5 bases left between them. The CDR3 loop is CASSIIGELFF. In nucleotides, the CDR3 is TGTGCCAGCAGTATAATCGGGGAGCTGTTTTTT.

CDR3 nucleotide sequence: TGTGCCAGCAGCTTACAGGGTACCGGGGAGCTGTTTTTT. Residues: CASSLQGTGELFF. The chain combines TRBV7-3 with TRBJ2-2; possibly TRBD1 for D (5 bases). The length of the CDR3 is 13 residues. Deletions cut 2 bases from V and 5 bases from J, with 6 bases between. Germline CDR1 and CDR2: SGHTA and FQGTGA.

CDR3 nucleotide sequence: TGTGCCAGCAGCTTCTTACTAGCGGAGGGGTGGGAGACCCAGTACTTC. Encoded protein: CASSFLLAEGWETQYF. The V gene is TRBV11-2, the J gene TRBJ2-5, with 8 bases lining up with TRBD2. The CDR3 totals 16 residues. With 3 bases clipped from V and 5 bases from J, the junction kept 11 bases outside the gene matches. Germline loops: CDR1 SGHAT, CDR2 FQNNGV.

The CDR3 reads CASSQEGGSRAYNEQFF. For the CDR3, the DNA is TGCGCCAGCAGCCAAGAGGGAGGGAGTAGGGCCTACAATGAGCAGTTCTTC. V is TRBV4-1 and J is TRBJ2-1; 7 bases map to TRBD2. Germline CDR1 and CDR2: MGHRA and YSYEKL. CDR3 length equals 17 residues. J gave up 2 bases and V 0 bases, and 7 bases lay outside the gene matches.

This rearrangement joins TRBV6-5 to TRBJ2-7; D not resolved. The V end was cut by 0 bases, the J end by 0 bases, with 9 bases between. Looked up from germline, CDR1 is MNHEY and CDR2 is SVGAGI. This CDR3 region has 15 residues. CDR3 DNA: TGTGCCAGCAGTTACTCGAGTCCCCGCTCCTACGAGCAGTACTTC. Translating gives CASSYSSPRSYEQYF.

DNA of the CDR3: TGTGCCAGCAGCGTAGCAGGGGCTGGCTACACCTTC. Amino acid sequence: CASSVAGAGYTF. The chain carries TRBV9 and TRBJ1-2, with a tentative D call TRBD1 (6 bases). Germline values: CDR1 SGDLS, CDR2 YYNGEE. CDR3 length: 12 residues. The V gene lost 0 bases and the J gene lost 7 bases, with 7 bases spanning the gap.